This T cell receptor beta chain came from a study of cytomegalovirus exposure and HLA in healthy donors (dated by TCRdb to the late 2010s). Broadly, across the study: According to an earlier analysis of several hundred of the donors, roughly 180 million T cells yielded over 100 million unique TCR beta sequences and less than 300 Gb of sequence data. An early release that covered approximately 600 HLA-typed donors contained 250 to 350 gigabases of sequencing data and around 80 million unique TCR sequences. Of the roughly 400 genotyped donors, 65% to 90% were placed in the genetic ancestry cluster associated with self-reported Caucasian donors. The study was designed to test whether signatures of past pathogen exposure could be identified by cataloging public T cell receptors. Using immunosequencing, the study profiled T cell repertoires from 500 to 800 subjects and related those repertoires to cytomegalovirus serostatus. Besides the first cohort of about 730 subjects, a separate validation cohort made up of 95 to 150 different subjects was used. High-throughput TCR immunosequencing, statistical association of individual TCRs with disease status, and machine learning were combined to predict cytomegalovirus infection status. A later analysis re-examined previously published TCR beta repertoires from 600 to 700 donors and added high-resolution HLA genotyping to investigate patterns of TCR occurrence. Rather than using new phenotypic data, the later analysis identified candidate immune exposures from TCR beta sequences and from how often those sequences occurred across donors. An earlier analysis of approximately 640 of the donors applied high-throughput TCR beta sequencing to assess whether each TCR beta V gene segment acted as functional or pseudogenic. Donor age, sex, ethnicity and CMV serostatus were compiled together with the repertoire data. In a later genetic analysis, genome-wide SNP genotypes for about three fifths of the 666 donors were used, and that subset was treated as a discovery cohort. Every repertoire in the discovery cohort had been generated on one and the same sequencing platform. Class I and class II HLA loci were covered by the typing at four-digit resolution. The number of donors typed differed by locus, with roughly 629-640 for A, B, C, DRB1 and DQB1, around 500 for DQA1, 606 for DPA1, and roughly 450 for DPB1. Because of strong linkage in the cohort, a handful of DR-DQ haplotypes were treated as single units for association and clustering. Across some 400 genotyped donors of the cohort, an average of approximately 240,000 unique TCR beta nucleotide sequences per donor were sequenced, and roughly 20% of those sequences were non-productive.

The V end gives up 1 base and the J end 8 bases, leaving 6 bases in the junction not matched to a gene. CDR1 and CDR2 were assigned from the germline V gene as SGHTA and FQGNSA. The CDR3 holds 15 amino acids from the cysteine to the phenylalanine. Just the 45-base CDR3 DNA is kept, in frame starting at base 1. As concerns this clone: Its antigen remains undetermined. Within one base of it there is no much larger clone, and no base qualities were kept.

The investigation overall reported the following: Because some donors lacked HLA typing at each locus, the association tests relied only on the typed subset. A later analysis found that HLA-associated TCR beta chains were more clonally expanded and had lower generation probabilities than equally common non-associated chains. The classifier was reported to diagnose cytomegalovirus status with high specificity and sensitivity in both the original cohort and the validation cohort. It was suggested by the authors that the approach could potentially be generalized to other disease states and immunological phenotypes. The earlier analysis of some 560 of the donors excluded around 17 rarely observed V segments, including chromosome 9 orphons, because counts were too low. Assigning TCR associations to individual alleles was difficult when HLA alleles, especially DR and DQ, strongly co-occurred. At a false discovery rate of 0.05, a later analysis linked under 20,000 TCR beta sequences to specific HLA alleles. Linkage disequilibrium might explain the correlated functional status among segregating V segments, but an unknown experimental factor could not be excluded. CMV serostatus was the only immune exposure information available for the cohort. Compared with the roughly 710-donor mean, donors in an Asian-associated ancestry cluster had fewer N-insertions in productive TCRs, according to a later genetic analysis. Only TCR beta chains were sequenced in this cohort, and the absence of alpha or paired-chain data limited detectable features. A further reported finding was that TCR beta sequences accurately predicted the HLA-A and HLA-B alleles for most subjects in the first cohort. In a later analysis, several top co-occurrence clusters were reported to appear linked to parvovirus B19, influenza, CMV and Epstein-Barr virus. Because the 87-base-pair reads could not distinguish some IMGT-functional V segments, including TRBV6-2 and TRBV6-3, those segments were excluded. Across donors, most TCR sequences were observed very rarely, whereas some public TCRs were present in many individuals. A later genetic analysis associated a missense DCLRE1C variant with V-gene and J-gene trimming of TCR beta chains, and an independent cohort replicated the association. Presence/absence analyses assumed roughly uniform sequencing depth across donors, an assumption that may not hold. A cluster of highly shared sequence variants was judged likely to be a technical artifact of the sequencing pipeline. A few of the identified cytomegalovirus-associated TCR beta chains were confirmed in vitro to be specific for cytomegalovirus antigens. A total of fewer than 200 TCR beta chains were listed by the study as associated with cytomegalovirus. In a later analysis, most CMV-associated TCR beta chains were found to appear HLA-restricted, with HLA associations seemingly driven largely by CMV exposure. Broadly in line with IMGT annotations, most TCR beta V segments showed up in productive rearrangements about 87% or about 30% of the time in an earlier analysis of roughly 590 of the donors. A later analysis found that TCR association rates varied across HLA loci, with DRB1 alleles showing the most associated TCRs and HLA-C alleles the fewest.

The cohort was made up of roughly 670 healthy bone marrow donors. All cohort members were sampled while nominally healthy, although unrecorded immune exposures were likely present. The donor tested CMV seronegative, placing the donor among the 350 or so seronegative members of the cohort. A peripheral blood sample was collected from each donor, and TCR beta sequencing was performed on peripheral blood mononuclear cells. The Qiagen DNeasy Blood Extraction Kit was used to extract genomic DNA from the blood cell samples. Preparation of the library involved the immunoSEQ multiplex PCR assay. The multiplex PCR relied on a mix of 60 forward primers for TCR Vbeta segments and 13 reverse primers for TCR Jbeta segments. The CDR3 region of rearranged TCR beta genes was amplified from genomic DNA with a multiplex PCR assay. The amplified TCR beta libraries were sequenced on the Illumina HiSeq System as 87-base-pair reads. In the paper's pipeline: A later analysis tallied around 87 million unique TCR beta chains across the roughly 610 repertoires, and approximately 12 million of those chains were shared by two or more donors. Raw reads were error-corrected and collapsed into unique sequences with a nearest-neighbor algorithm that merged closely related sequences to remove PCR and sequencing errors. Alignment of CDR3 sequences to IMGT reference sequences was used to assign V, D and J gene segments. For a sequence to be retained, a match of at least six nucleotides to both a V gene segment and a J gene segment was required. A rearrangement was called productive if the CDR3 had no stop codons and remained in frame with V and J, and every other rearrangement was called non-productive. Following IMGT convention, CDR3 was defined as the stretch from the second conserved V-encoded cysteine to the conserved J-encoded phenylalanine. Sequences without an unambiguous match to a single V gene segment were excluded from the earlier analysis of several hundred of the donors. In an earlier analysis of a few hundred of the donors, V segments were called functional above 56.7% productive rearrangements and were called segregating when the between-donor standard deviation exceeded 5%. To diagnose cytomegalovirus status from the catalog of TCR beta chain sequences, a statistical classification framework was built. In a later analysis, TCR nucleotide sequences were compared against IMGT/GENE-DB human TR gene sequences so that V and J genes could be assigned. In a later analysis, CDR3 sequences and most-parsimonious VDJ recombination scenarios were assigned using the TCRdist pipeline. A later analysis defined each TCR beta chain by its CDR3 amino acid sequence plus V-gene family, and excluded reads lacking a unique V-gene family. As a way to deal with suspected cross-contamination and a sequencing artifact, a later analysis dropped hundreds of nucleotide sequences that were highly shared and had low generation probability. In a later analysis, a clonal expansion index for each public chain was calculated from normalized within-repertoire ranks of inferred template counts. In a later analysis, generation probabilities were computed with a VDJ recombination model fitted to out-of-frame rearrangements, and the resulting probabilities were checked against IGoR. In a later analysis, hypergeometric tests were used to score TCR-TCR, TCR-HLA and TCR-CMV co-occurrence, with a repertoire-size bias correction applied to TCR pairs. A later analysis estimated false discovery rates by permuting HLA or CMV assignments 20 times. In a later analysis, co-occurring TCRs were grouped with DBSCAN, and TCRdist sequence similarity was added when clustering was performed within HLA-allele-positive subsets. Repertoires with fewer than 30,000 or more than 120,000 public chains, plus five repertoires with anomalous nucleotide sharing, were excluded from co-occurrence clustering. Entries here come from immuneACCESS through TCRdb and include only in-frame sequences with V and J called. Some clones fail to appear in such tables; in the studies checked, an unresolved V gene covers under half of the shortfall, and the cause of the remainder is unknown. V and J calls and clone size follow that table, whereas D and trimming were derived from the DNA. The sample table holds just over 150,000 clones, of which under 85% were seen once. About 1.4% of the sample lies in the top ten.

Sequenced input: PBMCs. The chain is assembled from TRBV7-2 and TRBJ2-1, with 9 bases aligning to TRBD2. The clonotype comes from a woman under 40 in good health and CMV-seronegative. The bases read TGTGCCAGCAGCTTAGGGCTAGCGGGGTTCTATGAGCAGTTCTTC. Its protein product is CASSLGLAGFYEQFF.